A selection of T cell receptor beta chains follows, all from one sample in a study of Graves' ophthalmopathy and Graves' hyperthyroidism. TCRdb recomputed calls from the multiplex PCR reads with MiXCR, one row per CDR3 protein. The sample lists hundreds of thousands of distinct CDR3 sequences, 22% occurring once. The material sequenced was peripheral blood. The source of these receptors is a woman aged 18-29 years with stable Graves' hyperthyroidism. Some clones in this sample may be carry-over from other donors' samples. The CDR3 runs from the conserved cysteine through the conserved F or W.

j_gene | v_gene | CDR3aa
TRBJ2-7 | TRBV13 | CASSLANSYEQYF
TRBJ2-7 | TRBV4-2 | CASSPGLAGPSSSYEQYF
TRBJ1-1 | TRBV20-1 | CSARDPLGMNTEAFF
TRBJ1-1 | TRBV11-3 | CASSLYRTTEAFF
TRBJ1-2 | TRBV10-3 | CAISATERNYGYTF
TRBJ1-2 | TRBV20-1 | CSASGTGSGTNYGYTF
TRBJ2-7 | TRBV6-2/TRBV6-3 | CASSYAVVSGKGQYF
TRBJ2-5 | TRBV10-3 | CAISDGRSLETQYF
TRBJ2-2 | TRBV29-1 | CSVRLAGDTGELFF
TRBJ1-1 | TRBV20-1 | CSASRMNTEAFF
TRBJ2-7 | TRBV4-1 | CASSRTGLYEQYF
TRBJ1-3 | TRBV12-3/TRBV12-4 | CASSLRGPGTGYYISGNTIYF
TRBJ1-2 | TRBV5-1 | CASSNRTGGNYGYTF
TRBJ2-7 | TRBV7-9 | CASSFASSDEQYF
TRBJ2-7 | TRBV28 | CASRSGLYEQYF
TRBJ2-7 | TRBV20-1 | CSAGRGASGVREQYF
TRBJ1-1 | TRBV12-3/TRBV12-4 | CASRPPTGAPAFF
TRBJ2-5 | TRBV20-1 | CSATIGGPPWETQYF
TRBJ1-6 | TRBV7-2 | CASSLERQPLHF
TRBJ1-1 | TRBV12-3/TRBV12-4 | CATPRQGGEGFF
TRBJ2-6 | TRBV14 | CASSQARSVASGANVPTF
TRBJ2-5 | TRBV19 | CASSRRGLGETQYF
TRBJ2-2 | TRBV12-3/TRBV12-4 | CASSGGWTGELFF
TRBJ1-2 | TRBV18 | CASSLFGDSTYYGYTF
TRBJ1-6 | TRBV12-3/TRBV12-4 | CASSRRSDSPLHF
TRBJ1-1 | TRBV10-3 | CAISGTGEEAFF
TRBJ2-5 | TRBV18 | CASSPGVHGETQYF
TRBJ2-5 | TRBV20-1 | CSARDSRQGETQYF
TRBJ2-6 | TRBV6-1 | CASTTWDTNVLTF
TRBJ2-5 | TRBV30 | CAWSVPEGRETQYF
TRBJ2-7 | TRBV7-8 | CASTSSGEQYF
TRBJ1-5 | TRBV24-1 | CATSPTWGDGQPQHF
TRBJ1-5 | TRBV20-1 | CSARDRQHNQPQHF
TRBJ1-5 | TRBV6-5 | CASSYLEVSNQPQHF
TRBJ2-2 | TRBV20-1 | CSARQKSNTGELFF
TRBJ2-7 | TRBV11-2 | CASSLGAGIYEQYF
TRBJ1-5 | TRBV20-1 | CSARPYNQPQHF
TRBJ1-1 | TRBV6-1 | CASTPGRGLEAFF
TRBJ1-2 | TRBV11-2 | CASSLEGQKFYGYTF
TRBJ1-3 | TRBV9 | CASSAGQGGNTIYF
TRBJ2-2 | TRBV11-2 | CASSLEGLAFTGELFF
TRBJ2-5 | TRBV12-3/TRBV12-4 | CASCTSGETQYF
TRBJ2-7 | TRBV6-1 | CASIVIAGGSSYEQYF
TRBJ1-2 | TRBV18 | CASSPLGPSFIYGYTF
TRBJ2-4 | TRBV20-1 | CSASSQNIQYF
TRBJ2-7 | TRBV5-1 | CASSFSGRLYEQYF
TRBJ2-7 | TRBV15 | CATSRDSGTGYEQYF
TRBJ1-5 | TRBV6-1 | CASRNGQAHQPQHF